Listed below are T cell receptor beta chains from one sample, sequenced in a study of early stage breast cancer tumors. TCRdb's table, derived via immunoSEQ multiplex PCR, lists solely in-frame clones and lacks some. The data show about 30,000 clones, 55% to 75% seen once. Material for sequencing was blood. The receptor set was obtained from a person aged 50 to 59 with breast cancer. Both conserved end residues are part of each CDR3. D genes are given only for firm matches. Rows may omit the clone size; those that give it use once, few, many or a size class.

TRBJ1-1,-,-,TRBV15,CATSRAGFGNTEAFF,TGTGCCACCAGCAGAGCGGGGTTCGGGAACACTGAAGCTTTCTTT
TRBJ2-2,-,-,TRBV2,CASSEEAPVGGELFF,TGTGCCAGCAGTGAAGAGGCCCCGGTCGGAGGGGAGCTGTTTTTT
TRBJ2-3,TRBD2,once,TRBV19,CASRATAGVSTDTQYF,TGTGCCAGTAGGGCAACAGCGGGAGTGAGTACAGATACGCAGTATTTT
TRBJ1-5,TRBD1,few,TRBV2,CASSAGTGPSNQPQHF,TGTGCCAGCAGTGCCGGGACAGGGCCCAGCAATCAGCCCCAGCATTTT
TRBJ1-1,-,-,TRBV7-9,CASSPRGAQGPNTEAFF,TGTGCCAGCAGCCCGAGGGGGGCCCAAGGTCCCAACACTGAAGCTTTCTTT
TRBJ2-4,TRBD2,-,TRBV19,CASSREGIQYF,TGTGCCAGTAGTCGGGAGGGCATTCAGTACTTC
TRBJ2-7,-,once,TRBV7-3,CASSSGGNLYEQYF,TGTGCCAGCAGCTCCGGGGGCAACCTATACGAGCAGTACTTC
TRBJ2-7,TRBD1,-,TRBV30,CAWSEQGEVYEQYF,TGTGCCTGGAGTGAACAGGGGGAAGTCTACGAGCAGTACTTC
TRBJ1-1,-,-,TRBV5-8,CASSTDGMNTEAFF,TGTGCCAGCAGCACCGACGGTATGAACACTGAAGCTTTCTTT
TRBJ2-5,-,few,TRBV2,CASTFLDSAKETQYF,TGTGCCAGCACTTTCCTCGACAGCGCGAAAGAGACCCAGTACTTC
TRBJ2-1,TRBD2,-,TRBV19,CASKKAGGYEQFF,TGTGCCAGTAAGAAAGCGGGAGGGTATGAGCAGTTCTTC
TRBJ1-4,TRBD1,few,TRBV7-7,CASSAGTGRNEKLFF,TGTGCTAGCAGCGCCGGGACAGGGCGAAATGAAAAACTGTTTTTT
TRBJ2-4,-,-,TRBV18,CASSPERSKNIQYF,TGTGCCAGCTCACCGGAACGGTCCAAAAACATTCAGTACTTC
TRBJ1-2,-,-,TRBV19,CASSYYNYGYTF,TGTGCCAGTAGTTACTATAACTATGGCTACACCTTC
TRBJ1-1,TRBD1,-,TRBV19,CASSRIQGMDTEAFF,TGTGCCAGTAGCCGTATACAGGGGATGGACACTGAAGCTTTCTTT
TRBJ2-5,TRBD2,-,TRBV5-1,CASSLGLAGVTQYF,TGCGCCAGCAGCTTGGGTCTAGCGGGAGTGACCCAGTACTTC
TRBJ2-1,-,-,TRBV5-6,CASSGSEFAEQFF,TGTGCCAGCAGCGGCTCGGAGTTTGCTGAGCAGTTCTTC
TRBJ2-7,TRBD1,-,TRBV10-3,CAISRSGQGAYEQYF,TGTGCCATCAGTCGTTCGGGACAGGGGGCTTACGAGCAGTACTTC
TRBJ2-1,TRBD2,-,TRBV6-5,CASRRPGGVDEQFF,TGTGCCAGCAGACGGCCGGGAGGGGTGGATGAGCAGTTCTTC
TRBJ1-1,-,once,TRBV19,CASSRTKGTEAFF,TGTGCCAGTAGTCGGACCAAAGGCACTGAAGCTTTCTTT
TRBJ2-7,-,-,TRBV4-3,CASSQVDSELYEQYF,TGCGCCAGCAGCCAAGTTGATAGCGAGCTCTACGAGCAGTACTTC
TRBJ2-6,-,-,TRBV11-1,CASSLDPGGANVLTF,TGTGCCAGCAGCTTAGATCCAGGAGGGGCCAACGTCCTGACTTTC
TRBJ2-7,TRBD1,few,TRBV7-9,CASSVDRGKSYEQYF,TGTGCCAGCAGCGTGGACAGGGGGAAATCCTACGAGCAGTACTTC
TRBJ1-1,-,-,TRBV25-1,CASSDTPGRGYTEAFF,TGTGCCAGCAGCGATACCCCCGGCAGGGGATACACTGAAGCTTTCTTT